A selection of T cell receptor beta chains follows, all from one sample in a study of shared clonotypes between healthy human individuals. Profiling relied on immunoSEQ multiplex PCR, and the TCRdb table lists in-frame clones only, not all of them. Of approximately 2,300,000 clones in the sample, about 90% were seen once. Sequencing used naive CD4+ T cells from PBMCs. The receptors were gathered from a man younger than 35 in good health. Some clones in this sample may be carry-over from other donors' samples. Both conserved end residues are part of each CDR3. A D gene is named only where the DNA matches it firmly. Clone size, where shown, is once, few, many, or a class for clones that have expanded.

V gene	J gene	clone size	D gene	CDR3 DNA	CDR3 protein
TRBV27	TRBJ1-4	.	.	TGTGCCAGCACCTCCGGACAAAGAGGGAATGAAAAACTGTTTTTT	CASTSGQRGNEKLFF
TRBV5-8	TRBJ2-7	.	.	TGTGCCAGCAGCGGACCGACAGTCCCCTACGAGCAGTACTTC	CASSGPTVPYEQYF
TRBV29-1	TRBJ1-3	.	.	TGCAGCGTTGAATTTCCAGGGGCTGGAAACACCATATATTTT	CSVEFPGAGNTIYF
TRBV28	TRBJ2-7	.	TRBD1	TGTGCCAGCACCGAATCCGGCAGGGGGCGCGAGCAGTACTTC	CASTESGRGREQYF
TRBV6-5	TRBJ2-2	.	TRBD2	TGTGCCAGCAGACTAGCGGAACACACCGGGGAGCTGTTTTTT	CASRLAEHTGELFF
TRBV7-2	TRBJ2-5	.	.	TGTGCCAGCAGCTTCCTGTCTACAGAAGAGACCCAGTACTTC	CASSFLSTEETQYF
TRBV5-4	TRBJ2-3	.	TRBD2	TGTGCCAGCAGCTTGGGGGCTAGCGGGAGAGATACGCAGTATTTT	CASSLGASGRDTQYF
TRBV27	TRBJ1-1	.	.	TGTGCCAGCAGTTGGGTTTTTACAGGGACTGAAGCTTTCTTT	CASSWVFTGTEAFF
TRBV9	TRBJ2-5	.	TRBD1	TGTGCCAGCAGCGTGGGACAGGGGGCTAATGGGGAGACCCAGTACTTC	CASSVGQGANGETQYF
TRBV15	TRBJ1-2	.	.	TGTGCCACCAGCAGAGGCCCCGGGGCCTATGGCTACACCTTC	CATSRGPGAYGYTF
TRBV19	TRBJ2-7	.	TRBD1	TGTGCCTCGAGCGGGACAGGGGTCGAGGAGCAGTACTTC	CASSGTGVEEQYF
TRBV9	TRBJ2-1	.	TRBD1	TGTGCCAGCAGCGTAAGCCGGGACAGGGGCATTAGCGGGCGTTACAATGAGCAGTTCTTC	CASSVSRDRGISGRYNEQFF
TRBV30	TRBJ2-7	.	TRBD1	TGTGCCTGGTACACCATCGGGACAGGGGTCCGCGAGCAGTACTTC	CAWYTIGTGVREQYF
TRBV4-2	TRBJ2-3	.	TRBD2	TGTGCCAGCAGCCAAGCGGGACTAGCGGGACGCACAGATACGCAGTATTTT	CASSQAGLAGRTDTQYF
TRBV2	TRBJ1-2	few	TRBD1	TGTGCCAGCCATACAGGGGTCGGTGGCTACACCTTC	CASHTGVGGYTF
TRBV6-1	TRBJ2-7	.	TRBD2	TGTGCCAGCAGTGAAATAGCGGGAGGGGTCCACGAGCAGTACTTC	CASSEIAGGVHEQYF
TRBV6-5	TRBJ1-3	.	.	TGTGCCAGCCGGCACGGCTCTTCTGGAAACACCATATATTTT	CASRHGSSGNTIYF
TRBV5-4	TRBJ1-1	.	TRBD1	TGTGCCAGCGAATTCCGTTGGGGGACAGATAAATTTGCTGAAGCTTTCTTT	CASEFRWGTDKFAEAFF
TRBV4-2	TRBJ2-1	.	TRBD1	TGTGCCAGCAGCCAAGGGGGGACAGTAAGATACAATGAGCAGTTCTTC	CASSQGGTVRYNEQFF
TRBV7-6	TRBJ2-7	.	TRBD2	TGTGCCAGCAGCTTACGGCTAGCGGGAGGGAAGAGCTCCTACGAGCAGTACTTC	CASSLRLAGGKSSYEQYF
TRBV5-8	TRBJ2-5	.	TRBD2	TGTGCCAGCAGCCCCGGGACTAGCGGGAGCCAAGAGACCCAGTACTTC	CASSPGTSGSQETQYF
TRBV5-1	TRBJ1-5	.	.	TGCGCCAGCAGCTGGGACGGAAGAAATCAGCCCCAGCATTTT	CASSWDGRNQPQHF
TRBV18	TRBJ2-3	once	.	TGTGCCAGCTCACCAGGGGTGGGCACAGATACGCAGTATTTT	CASSPGVGTDTQYF
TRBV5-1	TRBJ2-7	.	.	TGCGCCAGCAGCACCGCAGGGTTGTCGTCTGGGGAGCAGTACTTC	CASSTAGLSSGEQYF
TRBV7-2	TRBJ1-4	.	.	TGTGCCAGCAGCTTACGGGTTTCGGAAAAACTGTTTTTT	CASSLRVSEKLFF
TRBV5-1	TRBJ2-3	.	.	TGCGCCAGCAGCTTGGAGTCGGGAGTGGCAGATACGCAGTATTTT	CASSLESGVADTQYF
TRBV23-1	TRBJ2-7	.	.	TGCGCCAGCAGTCATGCACAGGGAGGCCGCTACGAGCAGTACTTC	CASSHAQGGRYEQYF
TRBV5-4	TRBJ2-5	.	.	TGTGCCAGCAGCTCCGGACAGCTCCAAGAGACCCAGTACTTC	CASSSGQLQETQYF
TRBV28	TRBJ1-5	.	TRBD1	TGTGCCAGCAGCTCATCCCGTCGACAGGGTAACCAGCCCCAGCATTTT	CASSSSRRQGNQPQHF
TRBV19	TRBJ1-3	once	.	TGTGCCAGTAGTCCCAAGGGACCGATCTCTGGAAACACCATATATTTT	CASSPKGPISGNTIYF
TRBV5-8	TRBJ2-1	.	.	TGTGCCAGCAGCTTTCTTCCGGCGGGCTCCGATGAGCAGTTCTTC	CASSFLPAGSDEQFF
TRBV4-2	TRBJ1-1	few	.	TGTGCCAGCAGCCAAGGGCCCGTTATCACTGAAGCTTTCTTT	CASSQGPVITEAFF
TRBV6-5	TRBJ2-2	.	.	TGTGCCAGCAGCCTGCACACCGGGGAGCTGTTTTTT	CASSLHTGELFF
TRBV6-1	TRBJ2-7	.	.	TGTGCCAGCAGTGAGGACATTTATCCAGAAACCTACGAGCAGTACTTC	CASSEDIYPETYEQYF
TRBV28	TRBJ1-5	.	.	TGTGCCAGCAGTAGGAATTTCAATCAGCCCCAGCATTTT	CASSRNFNQPQHF
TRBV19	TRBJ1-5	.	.	TGTGCCAGTAGTGTAACAGGGCTAAATCAGCCCCAGCATTTT	CASSVTGLNQPQHF
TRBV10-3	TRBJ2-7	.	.	TGTGCCATCAGTGAGAGACAACGAAACGAGCAGTACTTC	CAISERQRNEQYF
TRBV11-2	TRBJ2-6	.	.	TGTGCCAGCAGCAGAAACTCTGGGGCCAACGTCCTGACTTTC	CASSRNSGANVLTF
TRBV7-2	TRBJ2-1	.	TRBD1	TGTGCCAGCAGCTACCCAGGGACAGTATACAATGAGCAGTTCTTC	CASSYPGTVYNEQFF
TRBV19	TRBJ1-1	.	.	TGTGCCAGTAGCAGGCAGGGGACGCCCACTGAAGCTTTCTTT	CASSRQGTPTEAFF
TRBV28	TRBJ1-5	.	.	TGTGCCAGCAGTTTAAGGAGTTACTATAGCAATCAGCCCCAGCATTTT	CASSLRSYYSNQPQHF
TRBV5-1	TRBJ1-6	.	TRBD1	TGCGCCAGCAGCCCCGGGACAGGCAAGAATTCACCCCTCCACTTT	CASSPGTGKNSPLHF
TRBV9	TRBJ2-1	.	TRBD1	TGTGCCAGCAGCGAGGGGGCGTATGAGCAGTTCTTC	CASSEGAYEQFF
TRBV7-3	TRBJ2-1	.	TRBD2	TGTGCCAGCAGCTTAGGGGCGGGAGGTTACAATGAGCAGTTCTTC	CASSLGAGGYNEQFF
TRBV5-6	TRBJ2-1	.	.	TGTGCCAGCAGCTTCTCGGGACCGCAGAGCTCCTACAATGAGCAGTTCTTC	CASSFSGPQSSYNEQFF
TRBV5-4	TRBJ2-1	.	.	TGTGCCAGCAGCCCTAGAAGTGGAAACAATGAGCAGTTCTTC	CASSPRSGNNEQFF